This entry lists 29 T cell receptor beta chains sequenced from one sample in a study of vaccination and CD4 T cells after COVID-19. These receptors have no identified antigens. Treatment noted: 10-day PBMC culture with coronavirus spike peptide pools or control peptides (ViraFEST assay). Sequenced with the Oncomine TCR Beta short-read assay was DNA taken from cultured CD4+ T cells. TCRdb re-derived calls from the PCR reads in MiXCR, one entry per CDR3 protein. Of about 10,000 distinct CDR3 sequences detected, approximately 61% appear once; the ten largest clones hold 20% to 30%. The specimen was CD4+ T cells from blood, cultured in vitro. Receptor source: a human donor who had recovered from COVID-19.

This clonotype was picked up one time. The J gene is TRBJ1-2, the V gene TRBV6-1, with 7 bases matching TRBD1. Unmatched junction bases numbered 5, after V lost 6 bases and J lost 7 bases. The CDR3 length is 12 residues. Germline lookup yields CDR1 MNHNS and CDR2 SASEGT. CDR3 in DNA: TGTGCCAGCAGAAATACAGGGGCTGGCTACACCTTC. This sequence encodes CASRNTGAGYTF.

The chain links TRBV2 to TRBJ1-2; no reliable D call. Germline-derived CDR1 and CDR2 are SNHLY and FYNNEI. The CDR3 has 12 residues. The V gene lost 1 base and the J gene lost 8 bases, with 8 bases spanning the gap. CDR3 nucleotide sequence: TGTGCCAGCAGTGAAGAATTATCCGGCTACACCTTC. Translated, it gives CASSEELSGYTF. The variable domain in full, completed from reference TRBV2 and TRBJ1-2, reads EPEVTQTPSHQVTQMGQEVILRCVPISNHLYFYWYRQILGQKVEFLVSFYNNEISEKSEIFDDQFSVERPDGSNFTLKIRSTKLEDSAMYFCASSEELSGYTFGSGTRLTVV.

The chain employs TRBV28 and TRBJ2-7; D not resolved. With 1 base removed from V and 2 bases from J, the gap between germline ends came to 12 bases. The CDR3 loop spans 15 amino acids. CDR1 MDHEN and CDR2 SYDVKM come from the germline V gene. The CDR3 DNA sequence: TGTGCCAGCAGTTTATTTCGTAGTACGACCTACGAGCAGTACTTC. It codes for CASSLFRSTTYEQYF.

The rearrangement joins TRBV20-1 to TRBJ2-1; 8 nucleotides line up with TRBD2. The V and J ends lost 3 bases and 8 bases, in that order; junction bases with no gene match: 9. The CDR3 sequence is 14 residues long. CDR1 and CDR2 (germline): DFQATT, SNEGSKA (reference sequence). CDR3 sequence: CSASGSGIIDEQFF. CDR3 DNA sequence: TGCAGTGCTAGCGGTAGCGGGATCATAGATGAGCAGTTCTTC.

This clonotype was picked up one time. The rearrangement uses TRBV7-9 and TRBJ1-1, with D uncertain. The V end was cut by 1 base, the J end by 3 bases, with 9 bases between. The germline gives CDR1 SEHNR, CDR2 FQNEAQ (reference sequence). The CDR3 loop spans 14 amino acids. The CDR3 loop is CASSLGGRDTEAFF. CDR3 nucleotide sequence: TGTGCCAGCAGCTTAGGAGGTAGGGACACTGAAGCTTTCTTT.

This clonotype was recorded only once. The genes are TRBV6-1 and TRBJ2-1; D unresolved. The germline V and J ends were trimmed by 2 bases and 6 bases, with 8 bases remaining between them. The CDR3 spans 13 residues. The germline gives CDR1 MNHNS, CDR2 SASEGT. The CDR3 loop is CASSENFANEQFF. The CDR3 nucleotides read TGTGCCAGCAGTGAAAATTTCGCCAATGAGCAGTTCTTC.

This clonotype was found a few times. CDR3 amino acids: CSAKSRRRNNSPLHF. DNA of the CDR3: TGCAGTGCAAAAAGTCGACGGAGAAATAATTCACCCCTCCACTTT. V and J are TRBV20-1 and TRBJ1-6; D unresolved. In germline, CDR1 is DFQATT, CDR2 SNEGSKA (reference sequence). The CDR3 length is 15 residues. V lost 6 bases and J 5 bases, leaving 17 bases between the germline ends.

The chain uses TRBV7-2 and TRBJ1-6; D remains ambiguous. The CDR3 runs to 14 residues. V was cut by 1 base and J by 10 bases, with 11 bases left in between. Germline loops: CDR1 SGHTA, CDR2 FQGNSA. The CDR3 sequence is CASSLGFSRSPLHF. The CDR3 nucleotides read TGTGCCAGCAGCTTAGGCTTTAGTCGGTCACCCCTCCACTTT.

The CDR3 sequence is CSAWGGGTSGRMGTDTQYF. The CDR3 nucleotides read TGCAGTGCTTGGGGGGGAGGGACTAGCGGGAGAATGGGGACAGATACGCAGTATTTT. The chain has TRBV20-1 and TRBJ2-3, with TRBD2 matching 14 bases. The V segment lost 5 bases and the J segment 3 bases; nucleotides outside the gene matches: 16. CDR1 is DFQATT, CDR2 SNEGSKA, per germline (reference sequence). The length of the CDR3 is 19 residues.

The chain uses TRBV10-3 and TRBJ2-1; the match to TRBD2 covers 9 bases. This CDR3 has 16 residues. V dropped 2 bases and J dropped 9; count of bases not matched to a gene: 11. Germline lookup yields CDR1 ENHRY and CDR2 SYGVKD. The CDR3: CAISEGASGIRFEQFF. The CDR3 coding sequence is TGTGCCATCAGTGAGGGGGCTAGCGGGATTCGATTTGAGCAGTTCTTC.

The chain links TRBV18 to TRBJ1-2; D might be TRBD1 (6 bases). Trimming took off 3 bases at V and 6 bases at J, with 11 bases between the two ends. The CDR3 is made up of 13 amino acids. CDR1 is KGHSH, CDR2 LQKENI, per germline. The CDR3 region is CASSPRGGDGYTF. As DNA, the CDR3 is TGTGCCAGCTCACCCAGGGGAGGGGATGGCTACACCTTC. The variable domain in full, with the rest retrieved from reference TRBV18 and TRBJ1-2, is NAGVMQNPRHLVRRRGQEARLRCSPMKGHSHVYWYRQLPEEGLKFMVYLQKENIIDESGMPKERFSAEFPKEGPSILRIQQVVRGDSAAYFCASSPRGGDGYTFGSGTRLTVV.

The chain's CDR3 is CSARDLSGTEQFF. The CDR3 nucleotides read TGCAGTGCTAGAGACCTTAGCGGGACTGAGCAGTTCTTC. This chain joins TRBV20-1 and TRBJ2-1; 8 bases match TRBD2. V was pared by 0 bases and J by 9 bases, with 4 bases of the junction left unmatched. This CDR3 is built from 13 residues. Germline CDR1 reads DFQATT; CDR2 reads SNEGSKA (reference sequence).

This clonotype was seen a few times. V gene TRBV7-2 combines with J gene TRBJ1-1, with 9 bases that match TRBD1. Germline values: CDR1 SGHTA, CDR2 FQGNSA. Germline trimming cut 6 bases from V and 3 bases from J; bases unmatched to any gene: 5. There are 14 residues in the CDR3. DNA for the CDR3: TGTGCCAGCAGTTGGACAGGGGCGGACACTGAAGCTTTCTTT. Translation: CASSWTGADTEAFF.

This clonotype was counted a few times. This chain connects TRBV20-1 to TRBJ2-7, with 10 bases aligning to TRBD2. Looked up from germline, CDR1 is DFQATT and CDR2 is SNEGSKA (reference sequence). The CDR3 covers 16 residues. Trimming took 0 bases from V and 0 from J; bases not matched to a gene: 5. CDR3 nucleotide sequence: TGCAGTGCTAGAGATCTAGCGGGAGTTCACTCCTACGAGCAGTACTTC. Translation: CSARDLAGVHSYEQYF.

This chain connects TRBV5-4 to TRBJ2-5; TRBD2 matches at 13 bases. Germline V lookup: CDR1 SGHNT, CDR2 YYREEE (reference sequence). With 3 bases clipped from V and 4 bases from J, the junction kept 6 bases outside the gene matches. The CDR3 totals 16 residues. CDR3 protein: CASSSGLAGERETQYF. The CDR3 coding sequence is TGTGCCAGCAGCTCAGGACTAGCGGGAGAGAGAGAGACCCAGTACTTC.

V and J are TRBV6-5 and TRBJ2-4; the D call may be TRBD1 or TRBD2 (7 bases each). The CDR3 sequence is 15 residues long. The germline gives CDR1 MNHEY, CDR2 SVGAGI. Between the trimmed V and J ends, which lost 1 base and 9 bases, there was a span of 16 bases. In nucleotides, the CDR3 is TGTGCCAGCAGTTACTTAGCTGACAGGGAGGGCATTCAGTACTTC. It specifies CASSYLADREGIQYF.

CDR3 sequence reads: CASTPGRGTDTQYF. CDR3 sequence (DNA): TGTGCCAGCACCCCAGGTCGGGGCACAGATACGCAGTATTTT. The V gene is TRBV6-1, the J gene TRBJ2-3; unclear D gene. The CDR3 spans 14 residues. Trimming cost V 7 bases and J 1 base, with 12 bases left between them. CDR1 is MNHNS, CDR2 SASEGT, per germline.

The gene calls are TRBV6-1 and TRBJ2-7; possibly TRBD1 for D (6 bases). This CDR3 is 14 amino acids long. V was cut by 5 bases and J by 3 bases, with 14 bases left in between. In germline, CDR1 is MNHNS, CDR2 SASEGT. The CDR3 region is CASSPRDNGYEQYF. The CDR3 DNA reads TGTGCCAGCAGTCCCCGGGACAACGGCTACGAGCAGTACTTC.

The chain has TRBV7-8 and TRBJ2-2, with TRBD1 matching over 9 bases. The CDR3 runs to 17 residues. With 7 bases clipped from V and 3 bases from J, the junction kept 12 bases outside the gene matches. Germline loops: CDR1 SGHVS, CDR2 FQNEAQ. The CDR3 DNA follows: TGTGCCAGCAAACCGATTTCCGGGACAGGGTACACCGGGGAGCTGTTTTTT. This encodes CASKPISGTGYTGELFF.

The sample holds a few counts of this clonotype. The genes are TRBV20-1 and TRBJ1-1; D gene ambiguous. Trimming left V 2 bases short and J 0 bases short, with 7 bases between. Germline V gives CDR1 DFQATT, CDR2 SNEGSKA (reference sequence). The CDR3 is 13 residues long. CDR3 coding DNA: TGCAGTGCTAGACGCGTGGTGAACACTGAAGCTTTCTTT. It specifies CSARRVVNTEAFF.

The rearrangement links TRBV6-1 to TRBJ1-5; D is ambiguous. V lost 5 bases to trimming and J lost 11 bases, with 19 bases between them. This CDR3 has 14 residues. Germline V gene lookup returns CDR1 MNHNS and CDR2 SASEGT. The CDR3 region is CASSTRRTGGAQHF. CDR3 nucleotides: TGTGCCAGCAGTACGCGTAGGACCGGCGGGGCCCAGCATTTT.

This clonotype was seen more than once but under ten times. The V gene is TRBV7-3, the J gene TRBJ2-3; D is unclear. V lost 1 base and J lost 2, with 10 bases in between. This CDR3 region has 15 residues. Germline CDR1 reads SGHTA; CDR2 reads FQGTGA. This CDR3 reads CASSLSSVNTDTQYF. CDR3 in DNA: TGTGCCAGCAGCTTAAGTTCAGTCAACACAGATACGCAGTATTTT.

In its sample, this clonotype was seen a few times. The V call is TRBV2, the J call TRBJ1-2; 7 bases line up with TRBD1. The germline V gene has CDR1 SNHLY and CDR2 FYNNEI. Trimming removed 8 bases from V and 7 bases from J; junction bases left unmatched: 16. CDR3 length: 15 residues. CDR3 loop: CASEGKGAIPTGYTF. The CDR3 DNA follows: TGTGCCAGCGAGGGGAAGGGGGCGATCCCTACTGGCTACACCTTC.

A single count supports this clonotype. The gene calls are TRBV12-3 or TRBV12-4 and TRBJ2-1; 11 bases agree with TRBD2. Trimming took 5 bases from V and 9 from J; bases not matched to a gene: 9. This CDR3 comprises 15 residues. CDR3 DNA sequence: TGTGCCAGCAGTCTGCGACTAGCGGGACGCGTTGAGCAGTTCTTC. It encodes CASSLRLAGRVEQFF.

This clonotype was observed once. V is TRBV6-5 and J is TRBJ2-2; D unresolved. Trimming removed 0 bases at V and 0 bases at J, with 17 bases between. The germline gives CDR1 MNHEY, CDR2 SVGAGI. This CDR3 spans 19 amino acids. Here the CDR3 reads CASSYSISSGYANTGELFF. CDR3 sequence (DNA): TGTGCCAGCAGTTACTCGATTTCATCAGGTTACGCGAACACCGGGGAGCTGTTTTTT.

This clonotype came up a few times. The chain joins TRBV20-1 to TRBJ2-2; TRBD1 agrees at 8 bases. Unmatched junction bases numbered 6, after V lost 0 bases and J lost 3 bases. The CDR3 contains 16 residues. Germline CDR1 is DFQATT and CDR2 is SNEGSKA (reference sequence). CDR3 residues: CSARDEETGDTGELFF. The CDR3, as DNA: TGCAGTGCTAGAGATGAGGAGACAGGGGACACCGGGGAGCTGTTTTTT.

This clonotype was detected a few times. The rearrangement links TRBV25-1 to TRBJ1-5, with TRBD1 identical over 9 bases. The junction had 17 bases not matched to a gene; V was cut back by 4 bases and J by 4 bases. This CDR3 comprises 19 residues. The germline gives CDR1 MGHDK, CDR2 SYGVNS. In DNA, the CDR3 is TGTGCCAGCAGTGTAATCCGGGACAGGGTATTTTCATGGAATCAGCCCCAGCATTTT. Amino acid sequence: CASSVIRDRVFSWNQPQHF.

This clonotype was seen once. V and J are TRBV3-1 and TRBJ1-1; 7 nucleotides align to TRBD1. CDR3 length: 14 amino acids. The junction had 6 bases not matched to a gene; V was cut back by 3 bases and J by 5 bases. Germline V gene data show CDR1 as LGHDT and CDR2 as YNNKEL (reference sequence). The CDR3 DNA is TGTGCCAGCAGCCACCGGACAGGCGGGACTGAAGCTTTCTTT. This codes for CASSHRTGGTEAFF.

This clonotype was counted between two and nine times. The gene calls are TRBV4-3 and TRBJ2-7; TRBD2 aligns across 7 bases. The length of the CDR3 is 17 residues. The germline gives CDR1 LGHNA, CDR2 YSLEER. J was trimmed by 4 bases and V by 0 bases; bases with no gene match: 12. CDR3 sequence reads: CASSQDLVSGTLYEQYF. CDR3 nucleotide sequence: TGCGCCAGCAGCCAAGATTTGGTAAGCGGGACCTTATACGAGCAGTACTTC.